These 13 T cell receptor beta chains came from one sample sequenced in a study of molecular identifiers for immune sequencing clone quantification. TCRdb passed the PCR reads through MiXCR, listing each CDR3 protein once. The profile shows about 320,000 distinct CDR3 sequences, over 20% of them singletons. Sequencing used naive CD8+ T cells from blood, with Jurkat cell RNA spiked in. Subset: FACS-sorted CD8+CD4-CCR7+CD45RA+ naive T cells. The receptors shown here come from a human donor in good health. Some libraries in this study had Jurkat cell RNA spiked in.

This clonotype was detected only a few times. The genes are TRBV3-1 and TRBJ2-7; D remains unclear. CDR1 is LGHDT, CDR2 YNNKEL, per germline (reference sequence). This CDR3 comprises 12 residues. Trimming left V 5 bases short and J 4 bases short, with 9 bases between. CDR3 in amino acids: CASSWTSYEQYF. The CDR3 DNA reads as TGTGCCAGCAGCTGGACCTCATACGAGCAGTACTTC.

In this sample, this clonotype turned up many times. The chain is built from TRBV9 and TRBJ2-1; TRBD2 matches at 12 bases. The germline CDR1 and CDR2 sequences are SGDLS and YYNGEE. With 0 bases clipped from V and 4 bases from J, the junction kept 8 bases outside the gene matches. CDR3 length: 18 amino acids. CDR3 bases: TGTGCCAGCAGCGTAGAGGAACTAGCGGGAGGACTATACAATGAGCAGTTCTTC. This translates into CASSVEELAGGLYNEQFF.

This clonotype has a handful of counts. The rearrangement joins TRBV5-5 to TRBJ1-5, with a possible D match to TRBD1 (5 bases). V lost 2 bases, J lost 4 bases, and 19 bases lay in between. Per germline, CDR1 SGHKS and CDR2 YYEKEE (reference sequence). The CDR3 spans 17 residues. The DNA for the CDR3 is TGTGCCAGCAGCTTCCCGCGGGTACGGGGGTGGAATCAGCCCCAGCATTTT. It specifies CASSFPRVRGWNQPQHF.

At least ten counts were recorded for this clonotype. CDR3 nucleotide sequence: TGTGCTAGTGGTTTGGCAGGACAGCCTTGGCAGTTCTTC. Its translation is CASGLAGQPWQFF. J is TRBJ2-1 and V is TRBV12-5; maybe TRBD1 (6 bases). V shed 1 base and J shed 12 bases, with 13 bases lying between them. The germline CDR1 and CDR2 sequences are LGHNT and FRNRAP. CDR3 length: 13 residues.

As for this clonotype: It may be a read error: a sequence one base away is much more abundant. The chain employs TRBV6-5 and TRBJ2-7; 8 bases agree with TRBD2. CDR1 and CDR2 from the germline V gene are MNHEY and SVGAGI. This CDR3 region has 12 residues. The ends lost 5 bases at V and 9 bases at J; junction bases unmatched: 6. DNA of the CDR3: TGTGCCAGCAGTCGGGGGGGGGACGTGCAGTACTTC. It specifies CASSRGGDVQYF.

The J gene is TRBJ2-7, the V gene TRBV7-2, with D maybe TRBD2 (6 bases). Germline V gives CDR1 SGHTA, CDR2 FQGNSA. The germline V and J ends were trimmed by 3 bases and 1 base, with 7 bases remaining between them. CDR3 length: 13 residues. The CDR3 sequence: CTSSFGGSYEQYF. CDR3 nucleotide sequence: TGTACCAGCAGCTTTGGGGGGTCCTACGAGCAGTACTTC.

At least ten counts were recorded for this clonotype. The DNA of the CDR3 is TGCAGTGCTAGAATCTCCGGGACAATGAACACTGAAGCTTTCTTT. Translation: CSARISGTMNTEAFF. The V call is TRBV20-1, the J call TRBJ1-1; a possible D gene is TRBD1 (6 bases). The germline V gene encodes CDR1 DFQATT and CDR2 SNEGSKA (reference sequence). The CDR3 runs 15 residues. V lost 2 bases and J lost 0, with 13 bases in between.

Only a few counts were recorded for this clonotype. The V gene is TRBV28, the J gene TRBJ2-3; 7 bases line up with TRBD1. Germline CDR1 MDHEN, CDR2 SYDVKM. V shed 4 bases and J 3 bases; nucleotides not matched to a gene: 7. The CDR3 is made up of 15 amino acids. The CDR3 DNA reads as TGTGCCAGCAGTTCCGACAGGGCCCTGACAGATACGCAGTATTTT. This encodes CASSSDRALTDTQYF.

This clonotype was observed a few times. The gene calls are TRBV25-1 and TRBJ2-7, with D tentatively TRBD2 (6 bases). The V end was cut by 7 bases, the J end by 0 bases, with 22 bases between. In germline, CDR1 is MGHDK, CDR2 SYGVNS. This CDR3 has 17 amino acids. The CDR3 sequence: CASKGRAGSNPSYEQYF. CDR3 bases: TGTGCCAGCAAGGGACGGGCGGGGAGCAATCCCTCCTACGAGCAGTACTTC.

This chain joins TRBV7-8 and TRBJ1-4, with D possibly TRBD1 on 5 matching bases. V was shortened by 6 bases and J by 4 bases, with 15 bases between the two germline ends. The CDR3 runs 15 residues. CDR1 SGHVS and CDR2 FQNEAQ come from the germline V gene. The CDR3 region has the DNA TGTGCCAGCAGTCCCATCAGTGGACATAATGAAAAACTGTTTTTT. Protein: CASSPISGHNEKLFF.

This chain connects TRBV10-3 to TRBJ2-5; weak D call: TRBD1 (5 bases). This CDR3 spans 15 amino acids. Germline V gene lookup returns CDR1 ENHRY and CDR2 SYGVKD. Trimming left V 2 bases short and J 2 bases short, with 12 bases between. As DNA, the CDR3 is TGTGCCATCAGTGAGCCCAGCGCAGGGCAAGAGACCCAGTACTTC. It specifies CAISEPSAGQETQYF.

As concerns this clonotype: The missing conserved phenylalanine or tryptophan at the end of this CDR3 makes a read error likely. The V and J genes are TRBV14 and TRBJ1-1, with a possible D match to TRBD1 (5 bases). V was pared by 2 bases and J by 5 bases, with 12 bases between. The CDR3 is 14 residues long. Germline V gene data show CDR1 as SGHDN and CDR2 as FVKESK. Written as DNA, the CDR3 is TGTGCCAGCAGCCAATCCCCAGGGTGGACTGAAGCTTTCTCT. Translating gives CASSQSPGWTEAFS.

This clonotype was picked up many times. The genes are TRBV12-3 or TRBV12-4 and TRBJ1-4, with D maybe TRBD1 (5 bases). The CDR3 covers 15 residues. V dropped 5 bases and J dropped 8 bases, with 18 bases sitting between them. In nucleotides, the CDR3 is TGTGCCAGCAGTCCTATCAGGGATATACAGGAAAAACTGTTTTTT. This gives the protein CASSPIRDIQEKLFF.